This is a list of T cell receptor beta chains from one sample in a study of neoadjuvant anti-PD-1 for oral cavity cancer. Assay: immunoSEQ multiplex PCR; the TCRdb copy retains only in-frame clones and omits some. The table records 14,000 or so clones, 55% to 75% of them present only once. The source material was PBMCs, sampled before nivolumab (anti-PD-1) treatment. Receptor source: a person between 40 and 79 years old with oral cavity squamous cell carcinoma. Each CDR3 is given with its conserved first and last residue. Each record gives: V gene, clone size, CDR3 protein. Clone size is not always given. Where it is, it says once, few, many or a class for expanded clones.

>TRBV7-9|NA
CASSPKGTYEQYF
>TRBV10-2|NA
CASTPGWLAGQETQYF
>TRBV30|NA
CAWAPGAENTEAFF
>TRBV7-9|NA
CASSQDRGRPTDTQYF
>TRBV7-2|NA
CASSLTLTYEQYF
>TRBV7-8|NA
CASSFIVNTEAFF
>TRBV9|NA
CASSVLAGDGVDTQYF
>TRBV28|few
CASSLWLSGYTF
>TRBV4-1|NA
CASSQVGVRELFF
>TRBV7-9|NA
CASNLLGGDYEQYF
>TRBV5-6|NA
CASSLLGWGRGFDGYTF
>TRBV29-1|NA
CSAGQATNEKLFF
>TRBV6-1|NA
CASSEINYGETQYF
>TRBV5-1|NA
CASSSTGDRGYTF
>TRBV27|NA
CASRRGGADNQPQHF
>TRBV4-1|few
CASSQPRSGRGQYNEQFF
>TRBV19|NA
CASRGLGFSPLHF
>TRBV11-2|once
CASSSNLGGSQETQYF
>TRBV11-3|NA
CALGTGANTIYF
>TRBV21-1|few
CASSNGAATEAFF
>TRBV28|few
CASSLSPLYEQYF
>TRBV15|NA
CATSSRGVGEKLFF
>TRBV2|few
CASRGNNYGYTF
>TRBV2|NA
CASSEESSGGAIETQYF
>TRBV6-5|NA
CASIGSSGANVLTF
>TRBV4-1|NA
CASSQWATNEKLFF
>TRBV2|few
CASSERFFWGAFF
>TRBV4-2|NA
CASSHGQGENYGYTF
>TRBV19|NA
CASSMNAGVRNTEAFF
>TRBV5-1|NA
CASSGQGINYGYTF
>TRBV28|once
CASRFWTSGPDTQYF
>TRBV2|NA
CASSEGTPGPGYTF
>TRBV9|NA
CASSVGVSYQPQHF
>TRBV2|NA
CASRNPLAGGPWETQYF
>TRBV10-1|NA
CASSGTGTSPNEQYF
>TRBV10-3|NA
CAISDPGEDGYTF
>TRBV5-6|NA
CASSLYQGRMNQPQHF
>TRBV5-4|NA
CASSPHGRGTGELFF
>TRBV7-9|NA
CASSYSSSTDTQYF
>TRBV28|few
CASTLMGSPRGSYNEQFF
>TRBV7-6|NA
CASSKSESYSNQPQHF
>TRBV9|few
CASSVALAPETQYF
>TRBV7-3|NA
CASSVDRGTYNEQFF
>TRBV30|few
CAWSVQGGQPQHF
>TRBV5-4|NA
CASSLDSGSQETQYF
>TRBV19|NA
CASSFGGGKYNEQFF
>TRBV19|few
CASSLPGSGNTIYF
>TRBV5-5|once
CASSSGLEVVGYTF
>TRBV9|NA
CASSVGPAGNTGDTQYF
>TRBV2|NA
CAGRMSSGNTIYF
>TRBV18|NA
CASSPKDTGELFF
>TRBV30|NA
CAGSGVSDTQYF
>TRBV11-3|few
CASSSWPSTGELFF
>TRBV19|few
CASSIEAGGHGYTF